This paragraph covers one T cell receptor beta chain sequence. This receptor's antigen is unknown. A much larger clone is a single base away; this may be a read error. These data originate in a study of tumor-infiltrating lymphocytes in primary liver carcinoma (dated by TCRdb to about 2017). A note on the overall study: Between late 2015 and 2016, roughly five patients in China with histopathologically diagnosed primary liver carcinoma had their tumors surgically resected. Of the five patients, three men and two women aged 30 to 69 years, four had hepatocellular carcinoma and one had combined HCC and intrahepatic cholangiocarcinoma. The five patients had tumors of stage T1-T3 N0M0, with maximum diameters ranging from about 4.2 to 10 cm. Samples yielded roughly 3.65 to 7.5 million productive TCRbeta reads; read depth did not differ significantly between tissue types. TCRbeta repertoire sequencing, expression microarrays and whole-exome sequencing were combined in the study across five regions of each liver tumor, with adjacent normal tissue and blood also included. TCRbeta repertoire sequencing covered 35 specimens from 5 patients: 25 or so tumor regions, 5 adjacent noncancerous liver tissues and 5 peripheral blood samples. Technical replicate repertoires showed high reproducibility, with mean shared-clone rates about 0.86 and correlation coefficients above 0.98. General conclusions and limits of the study: Because only the TCR beta chain was sequenced and unpaired alpha chains were not captured, true repertoire diversity is likely underestimated. The study included only four to six patients, and the authors note findings should be validated in a larger study. Repertoire overlap was higher between tumor regions (mean approximately 36%) than tumor-adjacent (approximately 17%) or tumor-blood (approximately 14%) pairs, consistent with antigen-driven expansion. A significantly larger repertoire fraction was made up by the top 250 clones in tumors than in blood (p = 0.039). Since the samples were bulk and unsorted, there was no way to compare CD4+ and CD8+ T cell repertoires.

Blood RNA was extracted from unsorted whole blood using TRIzol reagent, and germline DNA was obtained with the DNeasy Blood & Tissue kit. Chronic HBV infection was present in the patients, and the patients were treatment-naive at sampling. Before surgery, 3 to 5 milliliters of peripheral blood were collected into K2EDTA tubes. Counted from cysteine to phenylalanine, this CDR3 has 13 amino acids. Just the 39-base CDR3 DNA is kept, in frame starting at base 1. Sequences MNHNY (CDR1) and SVGAGI (CDR2) are obtained from the germline V gene (reference sequence). Starting from approximately 460 ng total RNA, TCRbeta-specific cDNA was produced by reverse transcription with a constant-region primer and ProtoScript II reverse transcriptase. The TCRbeta libraries were prepared through three rounds of nested multiplex PCR following a slightly modified ARM-PCR procedure. Each of the first two PCR rounds ran for approximately 9 cycles and used multiplex TRBV1-TRBV30 forward primers together with a Cbeta reverse primer. A final 25-cycle PCR with Deep VentR polymerase added sample barcodes and Illumina adapters. Amplicons of 200-500 bp were gel-purified with a QIAquick gel extraction kit before sequencing. An Illumina HiSeq 2500 was used to sequence the TCRbeta amplicons with 250-bp paired-end reads. In the source study's methods: To recover full CDR3 sequences, reads were quality-trimmed using Trimmomatic v0.33 and paired reads were then merged using FLASH v1.2.11. V, D and J germline segments were assigned to the rearranged TCRbeta sequences by MiGEC v1.2.1b. VDJtools v1.0.0 computed clonotype statistics and Shannon-Wiener diversity indices. To cut down on sampling bias, every analysis after diversity analysis relied on just the 250 most abundant clonotypes from each sample. The public sequencing data were trimmed at Q25 with fastp and processed into clonotypes with MiXCR by TCRdb, which kept only in-frame beta chains. Rows are unified per CDR3 protein, each entry keeping the most common DNA and genes. The V and J calls shown here were made by TCRdb, not taken from the authors' results. In all, the sample holds some 180,000 distinct CDR3 sequences, and 50% to 75% of those were seen once. Less than 75% of the sample goes to the ten largest clones.

Specimen: peripheral blood. This sequence uses TRBV6-6 and TRBJ2-2; the D gene is unclear. The origin of this receptor is a man in his forties or fifties with primary liver carcinoma and hepatitis B virus infection. The CDR3 protein is CASSYTGTRELFF. The DNA sequence is TGTGCCAGCAGTTACACCGGCACCCGGGAGCTGTTTTTT.